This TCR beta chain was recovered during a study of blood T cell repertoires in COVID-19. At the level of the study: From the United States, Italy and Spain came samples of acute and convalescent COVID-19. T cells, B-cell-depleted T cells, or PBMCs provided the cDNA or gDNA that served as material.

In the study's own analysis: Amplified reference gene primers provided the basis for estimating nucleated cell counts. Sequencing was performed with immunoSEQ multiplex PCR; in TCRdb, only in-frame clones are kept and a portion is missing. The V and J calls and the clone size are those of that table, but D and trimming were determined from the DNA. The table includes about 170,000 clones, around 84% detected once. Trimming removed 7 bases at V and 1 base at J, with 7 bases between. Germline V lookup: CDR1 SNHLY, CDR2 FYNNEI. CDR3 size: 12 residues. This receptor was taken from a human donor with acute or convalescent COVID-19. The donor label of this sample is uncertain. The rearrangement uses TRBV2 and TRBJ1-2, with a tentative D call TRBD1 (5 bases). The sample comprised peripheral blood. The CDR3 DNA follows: TGTGCCAGCAAACAGGTTAACTATGGCTACACCTTC. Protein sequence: CASKQVNYGYTF.